The 28 T cell receptor beta chains presented below share a single source sample, sequenced in a study of T cell repertoires in cytomegalovirus infection. TCRdb re-derived calls from the reads in MiXCR, one entry per CDR3 protein. The table lists around 450,000 distinct CDR3 sequences, approximately 30% of them singletons. Sequenced sample: PBMCs. The receptors were gathered from a human donor in good health (CMV status not recorded). Some clones in this sample may be carry-over from other donors' samples.

The chain is built from TRBV11-2 and TRBJ2-7; D might be TRBD2 (5 bases). Germline lookup yields CDR1 SGHAT and CDR2 FQNNGV. The germline V and J ends were trimmed by 1 base and 6 bases, with 10 bases remaining between them. The CDR3 contains 13 residues. The CDR3 loop reads CASSLVRESEQYF. For the CDR3, the DNA is TGTGCCAGCAGCTTAGTGAGGGAGTCCGAGCAGTACTTC.

This clonotype occurred many times. The chain has TRBV7-9 and TRBJ1-1; possibly TRBD1 for D (5 bases). The germline V and J ends were trimmed by 2 bases and 3 bases, with 16 bases remaining between them. This CDR3 spans 16 amino acids. CDR1 is SEHNR, CDR2 FQNEAQ, per germline (reference sequence). CDR3 in amino acids: CASSLKFGGSDTEAFF. Written as DNA, the CDR3 is TGTGCCAGCAGCTTAAAATTCGGGGGTTCCGACACTGAAGCTTTCTTT. Variable domain in full (rest from reference TRBV7-9 and TRBJ1-1): DTGVSQNPRHKITKRGQNVTFRCDPISEHNRLYWYRQTLGQGPEFLTYFQNEAQLEKSRLLSDRFSAERPKGSFSTLEIQRTEQGDSAMYLCASSLKFGGSDTEAFFGQGTRLTVV.

In this sample, this clonotype turned up many times. This chain joins TRBV7-2 and TRBJ2-3; no definite D call. V lost 8 bases, J lost 2 bases, and 5 bases lay in between. The length of the CDR3 is 11 residues. Germline CDR1 is SGHTA and CDR2 is FQGNSA. This CDR3 reads CASSTTDTQYF. The CDR3 DNA reads as TGTGCCAGCTCAACCACAGATACGCAGTATTTT.

The table lists this clonotype with many counts. V gene TRBV7-2 combines with J gene TRBJ2-3; 10 bases are shared with TRBD2. Trimming took 7 bases from V and 4 from J; bases not matched to a gene: 5. Per germline, CDR1 SGHTA and CDR2 FQGNSA. There are 14 residues in the CDR3. The CDR3 DNA reads TGTGCCAGCATGGGGGGACTAGCGCCAGATACGCAGTATTTT. Translated: CASMGGLAPDTQYF.

In regard to this clonotype: This may be a read error: a much more frequent sequence differs by one nucleotide. The chain links TRBV7-6 to TRBJ2-7; possible D gene TRBD1, 5 bases. CDR3 length: 15 amino acids. The germline V gene encodes CDR1 SGHVS and CDR2 FNYEAQ. The CDR3 loop is CAISPDLGLYYEQYF. The DNA of the CDR3 is TGTGCCATCAGCCCGGACCTGGGGCTATACTACGAGCAGTACTTC.

A few counts support this clonotype. CDR3 sequence reads: CASSMVGRGGGNEQFF. The CDR3 DNA follows: TGTGCCAGTAGTATGGTAGGGAGGGGGGGAGGTAATGAGCAGTTCTTC. The chain couples TRBV19 to TRBJ2-1, with a weak D call TRBD2 (7 bases). The CDR3 totals 16 residues. Germline V lookup: CDR1 LNHDA, CDR2 SQIVND (reference sequence). Deletions cut 3 bases from V and 7 bases from J, with 19 bases between.

The V and J genes are TRBV12-3 or TRBV12-4 and TRBJ1-5; possibly TRBD1 for D (5 bases). V was cut by 3 bases and J by 4 bases, with 10 bases left in between. This CDR3 spans 14 amino acids. CDR3 residues: CASSFPGTNQPQHF. In nucleotides, the CDR3 is TGTGCCAGCAGTTTTCCGGGGACTAATCAGCCCCAGCATTTT.

Notes on this clonotype: A read error may be the cause here, since a much bigger clone is one base away. The conserved phenylalanine or tryptophan normally closing the CDR3 is absent here, so this likely arose from a read error. This chain connects TRBV7-8 to TRBJ1-1; 9 bases are shared with TRBD1. CDR3 length: 12 residues. The germline V gene encodes CDR1 SGHVS and CDR2 FQNEAQ. Germline trimming cut 3 bases from V and 10 bases from J; bases unmatched to any gene: 3. The CDR3, as DNA: TGTGCCAGCAGCTTGACAGGGGGTAGAGCTTTCGTT. This codes for CASSLTGGRAFV.

The rearrangement uses TRBV2 and TRBJ1-2; D unresolved. The CDR3 is made up of 13 amino acids. V dropped 3 bases and J dropped 6 bases, with 11 bases sitting between them. Germline lookup yields CDR1 SNHLY and CDR2 FYNNEI. The CDR3: CASSEAEGNGYTF. As DNA, the CDR3 is TGTGCCAGCAGTGAGGCAGAGGGTAATGGCTACACCTTC.

This chain joins TRBV7-9 and TRBJ2-1; TRBD1 aligns across 8 bases. The CDR3 is made up of 20 amino acids. Germline trimming cut 3 bases from V and 1 base from J; bases unmatched to any gene: 17. In germline, CDR1 is SEHNR, CDR2 FQNEAQ (reference sequence). CDR3 protein: CASSFHRLKSGGVSYNEQFF. CDR3 nucleotide sequence: TGTGCCAGCAGCTTCCATCGACTCAAATCAGGGGGCGTATCCTACAATGAGCAGTTCTTC. Variable domain in full (rest from reference TRBV7-9 and TRBJ2-1): DTGVSQNPRHKITKRGQNVTFRCDPISEHNRLYWYRQTLGQGPEFLTYFQNEAQLEKSRLLSDRFSAERPKGSFSTLEIQRTEQGDSAMYLCASSFHRLKSGGVSYNEQFFGPGTRLTVL.

This chain joins TRBV7-9 and TRBJ1-2; perhaps TRBD1 as D (6 bases). V was clipped by 5 bases and J by 2 bases, with 12 bases between them. In germline, CDR1 is SEHNR, CDR2 FQNEAQ (reference sequence). This CDR3 contains 14 residues. The CDR3 bases are TGTGCCAGCAGCACACGACAGGACAACTATGGCTACACCTTC. The encoded protein is CASSTRQDNYGYTF.

Remarks on this clonotype: Given the absence of the conserved phenylalanine or tryptophan at the CDR3 end, a read error is likely. No DNA is shown, since the ends of the CDR3 on it are uncertain; the CDR3 is the one TCRdb lists. The genes are TRBV12-5 and TRBJ1-1. The CDR3 contains 9 residues when both ends are counted. Germline V gives CDR1 LGHNT, CDR2 FRNRAP. This CDR3 is CARDQGPPL.

This clonotype was seen repeatedly, ten times or more. The genes are TRBV7-8 and TRBJ1-1, with D maybe TRBD1 (5 bases). The CDR3 length is 14 residues. V was pared by 6 bases and J by 0 bases, with 11 bases between. Germline V gives CDR1 SGHVS, CDR2 FQNEAQ. The CDR3 protein is CASRFEGLNTEAFF. The DNA for the CDR3 is TGTGCCAGCAGGTTCGAGGGACTGAACACTGAAGCTTTCTTT.

The rearrangement uses TRBV18 and TRBJ1-1, with D perhaps TRBD1 (5 bases). There are 15 residues in the CDR3. From germline, CDR1 is KGHSH and CDR2 LQKENI. With 3 bases removed from V and 4 bases from J, the gap between germline ends came to 15 bases. The CDR3 region is CASSPDSGGFTEAFF. Written as DNA, the CDR3 is TGTGCCAGCTCACCCGACTCGGGGGGATTCACTGAAGCTTTCTTT. Together with reference TRBV18 and TRBJ1-1, the CDR3 gives the full variable domain: NAGVMQNPRHLVRRRGQEARLRCSPMKGHSHVYWYRQLPEEGLKFMVYLQKENIIDESGMPKERFSAEFPKEGPSILRIQQVVRGDSAAYFCASSPDSGGFTEAFFGQGTRLTVV.

In the case of this clonotype: A single base separates this from a much larger clone, so it may be a read error. The gene calls are TRBV2 and TRBJ1-2, with D tentatively TRBD1 (5 bases). The germline V and J ends were trimmed by 6 bases and 4 bases, with 18 bases remaining between them. From germline, CDR1 is SNHLY and CDR2 FYNNEI. This CDR3 comprises 15 residues. This CDR3 is CASRPQWGWSYGYTF. DNA for the CDR3: TGTGCCAGCAGGCCTCAGTGGGGCTGGAGCTATGGCTACACCTTC.

Many counts were recorded for this clonotype. The chain links TRBV12-3 or TRBV12-4 to TRBJ1-5, with D maybe TRBD1 (6 bases). With 3 bases removed from V and 2 bases from J, the gap between germline ends came to 11 bases. CDR3 length: 15 amino acids. The CDR3 here is CASSLGASGNQPQHF. The CDR3 bases are TGTGCCAGCAGTTTGGGGGCTTCGGGCAATCAGCCCCAGCATTTT.

The chain employs TRBV7-2 and TRBJ1-5, with a weak D call TRBD1 (6 bases). The germline gives CDR1 SGHTA, CDR2 FQGNSA. The CDR3 runs 14 residues. The germline V and J ends were trimmed by 5 bases and 3 bases, with 11 bases remaining between them. This CDR3 is CASSAGQVNQPQHF. The CDR3 DNA reads TGTGCCAGCAGCGCGGGACAAGTCAATCAGCCCCAGCATTTT.

There are many counts of this clonotype. The chain links TRBV7-2 to TRBJ2-1; D call uncertain. The CDR3 has 16 amino acids. The germline V gene has CDR1 SGHTA and CDR2 FQGNSA. V was trimmed by 5 bases and J by 2 bases, leaving 16 bases between them. The CDR3 DNA sequence: TGTGCCAGCAGCCCCAAGGTCGGGTCGGCCTACAATGAGCAGTTCTTC. It is translated as CASSPKVGSAYNEQFF.

This clonotype has a count of ten or more. The V gene is TRBV7-2, the J gene TRBJ2-7; possible D gene TRBD1, 5 bases. The CDR3 length is 13 residues. Per germline, CDR1 SGHTA and CDR2 FQGNSA. Trimming left V 5 bases short and J 2 bases short, with 10 bases between. The CDR3 region is CASSGRTTYEQYF. CDR3 nucleotides: TGTGCCAGCAGCGGACGGACAACCTACGAGCAGTACTTC.

This clonotype was counted between two and nine times. V and J are TRBV7-2 and TRBJ1-2, with TRBD1 matching over 7 bases. After removal of 1 base from V and 6 bases from J, the junction contained 5 bases not matched to a gene. Looked up from germline, CDR1 is SGHTA and CDR2 is FQGNSA. CDR3 size: 14 residues. In nucleotides, the CDR3 is TGTGCCAGCAGCTTAGATCGGAGGGGGCATGGCTACACCTTC. It yields the protein CASSLDRRGHGYTF.

A note on this clonotype: A read error is likely, as this CDR3 ends without the conserved phenylalanine or tryptophan. V and J are TRBV28 and TRBJ2-1; perhaps TRBD1 as D (6 bases). Trimming took 3 bases from V and 6 from J, leaving 12 bases between them. The CDR3 length is 14 residues. The germline CDR1 and CDR2 sequences are MDHEN and SYDVKM. The CDR3 reads CASSLAGAFNEQFL. CDR3 sequence (DNA): TGTGCCAGCAGTTTGGCAGGGGCCTTCAATGAGCAGTTCTTA.

The V call is TRBV24-1, the J call TRBJ2-1, with TRBD2 as a possible D gene (6 bases). The CDR3 has 14 residues. The V end lost 9 bases, the J end lost 1 base, and 12 bases lay between the germline ends. The germline gives CDR1 KGHDR, CDR2 SFDVKD. CDR3: CATAPGGSYNEQFF. The CDR3 DNA is TGTGCCACCGCCCCCGGGGGATCCTACAATGAGCAGTTCTTC.

The genes are TRBV15 and TRBJ2-5; no clear D. Germline V CDR1 and CDR2: LNHNV, YYDKDF (reference sequence). V lost 0 bases and J lost 5, with 13 bases in between. The CDR3 length is 15 residues. CDR3 in amino acids: CATSRDLKGWETQYF. Written as DNA, the CDR3 is TGTGCCACCAGCAGAGATCTTAAGGGCTGGGAGACCCAGTACTTC.

This clonotype came up a few times. The chain carries TRBV12-3 or TRBV12-4 and TRBJ2-5; D is perhaps TRBD1 (6 bases). This CDR3 comprises 16 residues. V was cut by 0 bases and J by 1 base, with 12 bases left in between. In nucleotides, the CDR3 is TGTGCCAGCAGTTTAGCGGGGGCCACCTCCCAAGAGACCCAGTACTTC. Protein sequence: CASSLAGATSQETQYF.

The DNA for the CDR3 is TGCAGTGCGAGGGACAGGGGCCAAATCAATCAGCCCCAGCATTTT. Translating it yields CSARDRGQINQPQHF. This chain links TRBV20-1 with TRBJ1-5; TRBD1 matches 10 bases. The germline V gene has CDR1 DFQATT and CDR2 SNEGSKA (reference sequence). The V segment lost 6 bases and the J segment 3 bases; nucleotides outside the gene matches: 8. The CDR3 has 15 residues.

This chain links TRBV4-1 with TRBJ1-1, with D possibly being TRBD1 (5 bases). This CDR3 comprises 13 residues. The germline V gene has CDR1 MGHRA and CDR2 YSYEKL. The V end was cut by 3 bases, the J end by 5 bases, with 10 bases between. CDR3 residues: CASSQGRLTEAFF. In nucleotides, the CDR3 is TGCGCCAGCAGCCAGGGACGTCTAACTGAAGCTTTCTTT.

Concerning this clonotype: A much larger clone differs from this one at a single base, so this may be a read error. This chain links TRBV7-6 with TRBJ2-1, with TRBD2 matching 15 bases. Germline V gene lookup returns CDR1 SGHVS and CDR2 FNYEAQ. This CDR3 is built from 19 residues. The DNA of the CDR3 is TGTGCCGGCAGCTTAGGCCCGGGACTAGCGGGGGGACCTTACAATGAGCAGTTCTTC. Amino acid sequence: CAGSLGPGLAGGPYNEQFF.

V is TRBV19 and J is TRBJ2-6; TRBD1 matches at 8 bases. CDR3 size: 16 residues. V shed 4 bases and J 4 bases; nucleotides not matched to a gene: 6. Germline loops: CDR1 LNHDA, CDR2 SQIVND (reference sequence). The CDR3 nucleotides are TGTGCCAGTAGTACCGGACAGGGATCCGGGGCCAACGTCCTGACTTTC. Amino acid sequence: CASSTGQGSGANVLTF. Complete variable domain (other parts from reference TRBV19 and TRBJ2-6): DGGITQSPKYLFRKEGQNVTLSCEQNLNHDAMYWYRQDPGQGLRLIYYSQIVNDFQKGDIAEGYSVSREKKESFPLTVTSAQKNPTAFYLCASSTGQGSGANVLTFGAGSRLTVL.